This entry lists 17 T cell receptor beta chains sequenced from one sample in a study of CD8 T cells in ankylosing spondylitis. TCRdb independently ran MiXCR on the 5' RACE reads; one entry per CDR3 protein. This table has tens of thousands of distinct CDR3 sequences, approximately 5% appearing once. Sequencing used blood, either unsorted or a sorted T cell fraction (not recorded which). These receptor sequences come from a male donor with ankylosing spondylitis or in good health (not recorded which).

This clonotype was observed many times. An end of the junction differs from the germline gene, which may be a read error. The chain recombines TRBV14 with TRBJ2-4; 10 bases agree with TRBD1. This CDR3 region has 18 residues. Germline lookup yields CDR1 SGHDN and CDR2 FVKESK. CDR3 residues: CASSEDRGQGRAKNIQYF. CDR3 coding DNA: TGTGCCAGCAGCGAAGACAGGGGGCAGGGTAGAGCCAAAAACATTCAGTACTTC.

The sample holds many counts of this clonotype. The chain has TRBV29-1 and TRBJ1-2; D not resolved. The V and J ends lost 0 bases and 7 bases respectively, with 6 bases between them. The CDR3 loop spans 11 amino acids. The germline CDR1 and CDR2 sequences are SQVTM and ANQGSEA. CDR3 residues: CSVEEGVGYTF. CDR3 in DNA: TGCAGCGTTGAAGAAGGCGTTGGCTACACCTTC.

This clonotype came up many times. CDR3 coding DNA: TGTGCCAGCCGAGGTCGCTCCTATAATTCACCCCTCCACTTT. Translation gives CASRGRSYNSPLHF. The chain links TRBV12-3 or TRBV12-4 to TRBJ1-6, with unresolved D. V lost 8 bases, J lost 0 bases, and 8 bases lay in between. This CDR3 comprises 14 residues.

This clonotype was counted at least ten times. The V gene is TRBV20-1, the J gene TRBJ1-3; possibly TRBD1 for D (5 bases). The CDR3 runs 14 residues. CDR1 is DFQATT and CDR2 is SNEGSKA in the germline V gene (reference sequence). Trimming removed 8 bases from V and 2 bases from J, with 16 bases in between. The CDR3 spells CSLAGGAAGNTIYF. DNA of the CDR3: TGCAGTCTGGCGGGGGGTGCGGCTGGAAACACCATATATTTT.

The sample holds a few counts of this clonotype. The V call is TRBV21-1, the J call TRBJ1-6. TRBV21-1 is a pseudogene. CDR3 length: 15 residues. This chain's CDR3 is CASSYKGGFNSPLHF. CDR3 DNA: TGTGCCAGCAGTTACAAGGGAGGGTTTAATTCACCCCTCCACTTT.

In this sample, this clonotype turned up many times. The chain combines TRBV2 with TRBJ2-7; 7 bases fit TRBD1. Germline-derived CDR1 and CDR2 are SNHLY and FYNNEI. The length of the CDR3 is 14 residues. Unmatched junction bases numbered 9, after V lost 7 bases and J lost 3 bases. CDR3 DNA: TGTGCCAGCACCATGACAGGGACAAACTACGAGCAGTACTTC. This gives the protein CASTMTGTNYEQYF.

The sample holds many counts of this clonotype. The gene calls are TRBV15 and TRBJ1-1, with D unclear. CDR3 length: 15 residues. Trimming pared 1 base from V and 5 bases from J, leaving 14 bases between. Germline CDR1 LNHNV, CDR2 YYDKDF (reference sequence). The CDR3 DNA follows: TGTGCCACCAGCAGAGGTAGGGATTCGGGGACTGAAGCTTTCTTT. It specifies CATSRGRDSGTEAFF.

In this sample, this clonotype turned up many times. The chain links TRBV19 to TRBJ2-1, with unresolved D. This CDR3 is 12 amino acids long. V lost 7 bases and J lost 7, with 11 bases in between. Germline CDR1 is LNHDA and CDR2 is SQIVND (reference sequence). The CDR3 is CASTTALNEQFF. DNA for the CDR3: TGTGCCAGTACCACAGCCCTGAATGAGCAGTTCTTC.

The table lists this clonotype with many counts. The chain is built from TRBV10-3 and TRBJ1-1; TRBD1 matches at 8 bases. The length of the CDR3 is 13 residues. The germline gives CDR1 ENHRY, CDR2 SYGVKD. With 4 bases clipped from V and 4 bases from J, the junction kept 2 bases outside the gene matches. CDR3 nucleotide sequence: TGTGCCATCAGTGGGACAGGGTCCACTGAAGCTTTCTTT. Residues: CAISGTGSTEAFF.

This clonotype was detected only a few times. The chain carries TRBV28 and TRBJ2-7, with a possible D match to TRBD2 (6 bases). The germline CDR1 and CDR2 sequences are MDHEN and SYDVKM. The CDR3 spans 11 residues. Deletions cut 6 bases from V and 12 bases from J, with 15 bases between. The chain's CDR3 is CASSLGSVWYF. The DNA for the CDR3 is TGTGCCAGCAGCCTCGGGAGTGTATGGTACTTC.

This clonotype was seen repeatedly, ten times or more. The chain carries TRBV7-2 and TRBJ2-1; TRBD2 matches at 13 bases. The J segment lost 4 bases and the V segment lost 1 base, leaving 1 base of the junction unmatched. Germline loops: CDR1 SGHTA, CDR2 FQGNSA. CDR3 size: 16 residues. CDR3 in amino acids: CASSLGTSGGYNEQFF. For the CDR3, the DNA is TGTGCCAGCAGCTTAGGGACTAGCGGGGGATACAATGAGCAGTTCTTC.

This clonotype has at least ten counts. The chain combines TRBV7-8 with TRBJ1-2; D is undetermined. This CDR3 has 13 residues. Trimming removed 1 base at V and 5 bases at J, with 8 bases between. In germline, CDR1 is SGHVS, CDR2 FQNEAQ. CDR3 region: CASSLESGYGYTF. The CDR3 region has the DNA TGTGCCAGCAGCTTAGAGTCGGGGTATGGCTACACCTTC.

This clonotype was found many times. The chain has TRBV20-1 and TRBJ1-2; D may be TRBD1 (5 bases). The CDR3 consists of 13 residues. The V end was cut by 4 bases, the J end by 8 bases, with 17 bases between. Germline V CDR1 and CDR2: DFQATT, SNEGSKA (reference sequence). This chain's CDR3 is CSANGIGVLGYTF. CDR3 in DNA: TGCAGTGCTAATGGTATAGGGGTTTTAGGCTACACCTTC.

This clonotype occurred many times. The chain joins TRBV7-8 to TRBJ1-5; 7 nucleotides agree with TRBD1. The length of the CDR3 is 15 residues. Germline CDR1 is SGHVS and CDR2 is FQNEAQ. Trimming removed 5 bases from V and 0 bases from J; junction bases left unmatched: 4. CDR3 region: CASSRDRVSNQPQHF. The CDR3 DNA reads TGTGCCAGCAGCCGCGACAGGGTTAGCAATCAGCCCCAGCATTTT.

In its sample, this clonotype was seen many times. The chain has TRBV5-1 and TRBJ2-7, with D tentatively TRBD1 (6 bases). This CDR3 spans 13 amino acids. CDR1 and CDR2 from the germline V gene are SGHRS and YFSETQ. V was shortened by 5 bases and J by 2 bases, with 11 bases between the two germline ends. CDR3 sequence: CASRSTGTYEQYF. The CDR3 DNA reads TGCGCCAGCAGGTCGACAGGAACCTACGAGCAGTACTTC.

In its sample, this clonotype was seen many times. This chain joins TRBV7-2 and TRBJ1-2; tentative D call: TRBD1 (5 bases). Trimming took 2 bases from V and 7 from J, leaving 14 bases between them. Germline V gives CDR1 SGHTA, CDR2 FQGNSA. CDR3 size: 14 residues. The CDR3, as DNA: TGTGCCAGCAGCTTATCCGACAGAATAAGTGGCTACACCTTC. This translates into CASSLSDRISGYTF.

The table lists this clonotype with many counts. The chain has TRBV3-1 and TRBJ1-3, with TRBD1 matching 7 bases. The V and J ends lost 2 bases and 0 bases, in that order; junction bases with no gene match: 10. CDR1 and CDR2 from the germline V gene are LGHDT and YNNKEL (reference sequence). CDR3 length: 18 amino acids. The CDR3 bases are TGTGCCAGCAGCCAAACAGGGGTATACCCTTTCTCTGGAAACACCATATATTTT. This codes for CASSQTGVYPFSGNTIYF.